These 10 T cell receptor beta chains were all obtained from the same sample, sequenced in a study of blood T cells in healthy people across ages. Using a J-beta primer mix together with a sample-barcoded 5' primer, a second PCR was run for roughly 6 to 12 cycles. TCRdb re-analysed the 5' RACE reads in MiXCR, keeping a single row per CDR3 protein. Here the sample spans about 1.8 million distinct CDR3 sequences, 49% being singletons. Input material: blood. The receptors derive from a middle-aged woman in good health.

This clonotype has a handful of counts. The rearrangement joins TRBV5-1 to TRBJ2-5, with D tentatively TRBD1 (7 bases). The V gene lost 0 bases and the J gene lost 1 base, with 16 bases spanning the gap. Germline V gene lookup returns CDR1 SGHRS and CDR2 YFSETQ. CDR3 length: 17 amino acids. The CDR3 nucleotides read TGCGCCAGCAGCTTGGCGGCGGGACAGAGAATCCAAGAGACCCAGTACTTC. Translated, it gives CASSLAAGQRIQETQYF.

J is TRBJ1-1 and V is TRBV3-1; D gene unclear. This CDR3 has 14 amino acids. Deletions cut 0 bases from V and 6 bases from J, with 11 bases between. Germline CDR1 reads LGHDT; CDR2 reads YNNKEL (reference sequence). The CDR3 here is CASSQDLVSSEAFF. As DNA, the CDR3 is TGTGCCAGCAGCCAAGATCTTGTGAGCTCTGAAGCTTTCTTT.

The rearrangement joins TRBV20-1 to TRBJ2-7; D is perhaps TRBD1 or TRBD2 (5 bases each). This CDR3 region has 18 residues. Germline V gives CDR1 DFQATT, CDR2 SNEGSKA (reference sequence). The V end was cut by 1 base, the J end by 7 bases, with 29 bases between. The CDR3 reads CSARGKILRDGKYNEQYF. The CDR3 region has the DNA TGCAGTGCTAGAGGGAAAATCTTACGGGACGGCAAATACAATGAGCAGTACTTC.

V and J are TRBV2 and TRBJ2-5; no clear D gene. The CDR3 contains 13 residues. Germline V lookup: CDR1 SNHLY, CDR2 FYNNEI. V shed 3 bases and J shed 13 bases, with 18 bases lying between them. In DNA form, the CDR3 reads TGTGCCAGCAGTGATCTGGAACAAAGAGCTGGGTACTTC. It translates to CASSDLEQRAGYF.

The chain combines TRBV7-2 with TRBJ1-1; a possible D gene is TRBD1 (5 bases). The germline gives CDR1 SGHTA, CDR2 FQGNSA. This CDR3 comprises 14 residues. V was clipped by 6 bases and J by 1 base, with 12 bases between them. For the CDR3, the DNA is TGTGCCAGCAGGTTCCCCAGGGAGAACACTGAAGCTTTCTTT. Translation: CASRFPRENTEAFF.

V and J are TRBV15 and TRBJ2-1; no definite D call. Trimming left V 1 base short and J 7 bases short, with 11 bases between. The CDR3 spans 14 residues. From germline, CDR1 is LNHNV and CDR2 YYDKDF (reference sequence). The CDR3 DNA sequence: TGTGCCACCAGCAGAGGGGGATCTGGAAATGAGCAGTTCTTC. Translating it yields CATSRGGSGNEQFF.

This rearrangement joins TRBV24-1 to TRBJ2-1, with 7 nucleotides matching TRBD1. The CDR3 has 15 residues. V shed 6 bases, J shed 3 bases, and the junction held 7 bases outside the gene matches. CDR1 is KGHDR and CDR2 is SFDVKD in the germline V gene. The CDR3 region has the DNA TGTGCCACCAGTAGTACAGGGGTGAGCTACAATGAGCAGTTCTTC. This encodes CATSSTGVSYNEQFF.

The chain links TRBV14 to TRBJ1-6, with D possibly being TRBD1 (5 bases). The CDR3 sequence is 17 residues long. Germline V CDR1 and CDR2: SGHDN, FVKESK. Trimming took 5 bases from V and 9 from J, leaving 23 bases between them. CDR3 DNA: TGTGCCAGCAGCGAGATTCATGGGGTGACAGTCAGTTCACCCCTCCACTTT. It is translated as CASSEIHGVTVSSPLHF.

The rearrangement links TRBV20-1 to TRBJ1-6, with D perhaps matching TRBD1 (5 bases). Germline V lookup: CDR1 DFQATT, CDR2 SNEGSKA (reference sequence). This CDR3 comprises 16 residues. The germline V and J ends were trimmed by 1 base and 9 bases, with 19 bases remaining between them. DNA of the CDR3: TGCAGTGCTAGAGCCAACCCTGGCGCAGGGAGTTCACCCCTCCACTTT. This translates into CSARANPGAGSSPLHF.

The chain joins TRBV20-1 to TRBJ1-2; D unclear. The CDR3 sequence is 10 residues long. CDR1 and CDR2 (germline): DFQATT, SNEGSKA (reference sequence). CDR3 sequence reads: CRAQNYGYTF. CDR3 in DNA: TGCAGGGCGCAGAACTATGGCTACACCTTC.